Listed here are 8 T cell receptor beta chains from one sample, sequenced in a study of blood T cell repertoires in COVID-19. The table came from immunoSEQ multiplex PCR; TCRdb's copy has only in-frame clones and leaves some out. Among some 460,000 clones listed, roughly 91% were seen once. Sequencing was performed on peripheral blood. The receptors originated from a woman aged 25 to 39 with acute or convalescent COVID-19.

Worth noting for this clone: Possible read error: a much larger clone is one base away. Here the CDR3 reads CASSPQRNQPQHF. DNA for the CDR3: TGTGCCAGCTCACCACAGAGGAATCAGCCCCAGCATTTT. The rearrangement uses TRBV18 and TRBJ1-5, with D uncertain. V was trimmed by 1 base and J by 4 bases, leaving 5 bases between them. CDR3 length: 13 amino acids. Germline CDR1 and CDR2: KGHSH and LQKENI.

The genes are TRBV7-3 and TRBJ2-2; D unclear. Trimming removed 5 bases at V and 0 bases at J, with 13 bases between. CDR1 is SGHTA, CDR2 FQGTGA, per germline. This CDR3 has 16 amino acids. The CDR3 region is CASSPTARSNTGELFF. The DNA of the CDR3 is TGTGCCAGCAGCCCCACAGCCCGATCGAACACCGGGGAGCTGTTTTTT.

V is TRBV5-6 and J is TRBJ2-5; 11 nucleotides match TRBD2. V was clipped by 1 base and J by 4 bases; unmatched bases: 9. Germline values: CDR1 SGHDT, CDR2 YYEEEE. There are 17 residues in the CDR3. The DNA of the CDR3 is TGTGCCAGCAGCTTGAGGTCTAGCGGGGGGTTTGTAGAGACCCAGTACTTC. Its translation: CASSLRSSGGFVETQYF. The full variable domain, completed using reference TRBV5-6 and TRBJ2-5, is DAGVTQSPTHLIKTRGQQVTLRCSPKSGHDTVSWYQQALGQGPQFIFQYYEEEERQRGNFPDRFSGHQFPNYSSELNVNALLLGDSALYLCASSLRSSGGFVETQYFGPGTRLLVL.

This clone was seen once. The chain combines TRBV6-5 with TRBJ1-2; unclear D gene. CDR1 MNHEY and CDR2 SVGAGI come from the germline V gene. Between the trimmed V and J ends, which lost 4 bases and 9 bases, there was a span of 15 bases. The CDR3 spans 13 residues. CDR3 loop: CASSSSLGNRYTF. The CDR3 DNA is TGTGCCAGCAGTTCATCCCTCGGGAATCGCTACACCTTC.

The J gene is TRBJ1-1, the V gene TRBV7-9; TRBD1 matches 7 bases. Germline V gives CDR1 SEHNR, CDR2 FQNEAQ (reference sequence). Trimming at V came to 2 bases and at J to 3 bases, leaving 18 bases not matched to a gene. The CDR3 spans 19 residues. The chain's CDR3 is CASSLNQGELLTRDTEAFF. The CDR3 bases are TGTGCCAGCAGCTTAAATCAGGGGGAGCTCCTTACACGGGACACTGAAGCTTTCTTT.

CDR3 sequence: CASSRTGRDTGELFF. CDR3 coding DNA: TGTGCCAGCAGCCGGACAGGGAGGGACACCGGGGAGCTGTTTTTT. The J gene is TRBJ2-2, the V gene TRBV9; D is possibly TRBD1 (8 bases). This CDR3 comprises 15 residues. CDR1 is SGDLS, CDR2 YYNGEE, per germline. Trimming took off 4 bases at V and 3 bases at J, with 13 bases between the two ends.

CDR3 loop: CAISEGLGTSGTDTQYF. CDR3 coding DNA: TGTGCCATCAGTGAAGGTTTAGGGACTAGCGGCACAGATACGCAGTATTTT. The chain links TRBV10-3 to TRBJ2-3; 10 positions agree with TRBD2. Germline loops: CDR1 ENHRY, CDR2 SYGVKD. Trimming cost V 3 bases and J 1 base; bases outside gene matches: 7. The CDR3 runs 17 residues.

The chain combines TRBV20-1 with TRBJ1-5, with D possibly matching TRBD1 (5 bases). V was trimmed by 3 bases and J by 3 bases, leaving 12 bases between them. The CDR3 contains 14 residues. In germline, CDR1 is DFQATT, CDR2 SNEGSKA (reference sequence). This chain's CDR3 is CSASRRQLNQPQHF. In nucleotides, the CDR3 is TGCAGTGCTAGTCGAAGACAGCTCAATCAGCCCCAGCATTTT.